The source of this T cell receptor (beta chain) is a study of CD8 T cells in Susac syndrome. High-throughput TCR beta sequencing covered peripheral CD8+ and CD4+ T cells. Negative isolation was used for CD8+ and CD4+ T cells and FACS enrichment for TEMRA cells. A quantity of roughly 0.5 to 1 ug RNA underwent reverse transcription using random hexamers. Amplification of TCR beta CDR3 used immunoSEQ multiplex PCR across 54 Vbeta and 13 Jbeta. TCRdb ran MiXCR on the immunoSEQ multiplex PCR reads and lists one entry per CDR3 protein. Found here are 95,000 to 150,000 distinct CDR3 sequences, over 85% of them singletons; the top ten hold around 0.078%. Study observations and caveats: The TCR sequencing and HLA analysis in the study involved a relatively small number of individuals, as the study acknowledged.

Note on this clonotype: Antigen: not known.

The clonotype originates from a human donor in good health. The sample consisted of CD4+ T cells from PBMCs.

CDR3 sequence (DNA): TGCGCCAGCAGCTTGGGTCTAGCGGGAGGGTCCGAGACCCAGTACTTC. Translating gives CASSLGLAGGSETQYF. This chain joins TRBV5-1 and TRBJ2-5; 12 bases are shared with TRBD2. V shed 0 bases and J 5 bases; nucleotides not matched to a gene: 5. Germline V gives CDR1 SGHRS, CDR2 YFSETQ. The CDR3 loop spans 16 amino acids.